What follows describes a single T cell receptor (beta chain). Its specificity is unknown. Sequenced by immunoSEQ multiplex PCR; TCRdb stores in-frame clones only, minus some. The sample lists around 130,000 clones, roughly 92% occurring once. These data originate in a study of T cell responses to AZD1222 COVID-19 vaccine. Study-wide results and limits: Among those given AZD1222, only five or six were seropositive at baseline. Females made up more of the donors, who were largely white British, and clonal diversity may have come out too low. Increased Spike-specific TCR breadth and depth were observed after two AZD1222 doses. Spike-wide coverage was observed for vaccine-associated CD4 TCRs, with dominant responses at 160-218 and 743-854.

V shed 6 bases and J shed 7 bases, with 9 bases lying between them. CDR1 and CDR2 (germline): MNHEY, SMNVEV (reference sequence). The CDR3 spans 11 residues. The chain has TRBV27 and TRBJ2-5; no definite D call. The TCR originated in an adult who received the AZD1222 COVID-19 vaccine. This sample comprised peripheral blood, obtained 28 days after the second AZD1222 dose. The CDR3 nucleotides are TGTGCCAGCAGATCTTCGGGGACCCAGTACTTC. Protein: CASRSSGTQYF.